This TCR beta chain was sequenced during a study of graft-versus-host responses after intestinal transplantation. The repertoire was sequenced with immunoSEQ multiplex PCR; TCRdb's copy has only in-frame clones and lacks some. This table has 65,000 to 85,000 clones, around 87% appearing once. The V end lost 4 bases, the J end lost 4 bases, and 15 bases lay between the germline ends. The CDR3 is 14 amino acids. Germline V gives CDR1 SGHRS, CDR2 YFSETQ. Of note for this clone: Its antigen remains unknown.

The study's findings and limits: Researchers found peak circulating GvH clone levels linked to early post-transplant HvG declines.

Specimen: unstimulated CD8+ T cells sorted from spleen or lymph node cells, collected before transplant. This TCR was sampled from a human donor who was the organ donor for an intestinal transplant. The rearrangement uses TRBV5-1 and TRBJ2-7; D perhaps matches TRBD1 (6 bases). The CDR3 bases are TGCGCCAGCAGCGGGGACACGGATTTGTACGAGCAGTACTTC. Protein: CASSGDTDLYEQYF. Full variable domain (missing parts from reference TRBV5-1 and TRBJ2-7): KAGVTQTPRYLIKTRGQQVTLSCSPISGHRSVSWYQQTPGQGLQFLFEYFSETQRNKGNFPGRFSGRQFSNSRSEMNVSTLELGDSALYLCASSGDTDLYEQYFGPGTRLTVT.